The 18 T cell receptor beta chains below come from one sample, sequenced in a study of blood T cell repertoires in COVID-19. Libraries were prepared by immunoSEQ multiplex PCR; TCRdb keeps only in-frame clonotypes and omits some of them. Here the sample spans about 130,000 clones, over 60% being singletons. The specimen was peripheral blood. These receptors originate from a middle-aged man with active or convalescent COVID-19.

This chain links TRBV18 with TRBJ2-3; 10 nucleotides agree with TRBD2. The CDR3 has 14 amino acids. J was trimmed by 10 bases and V by 2 bases; bases with no gene match: 6. Germline CDR1 is KGHSH and CDR2 is LQKENI. The CDR3 protein is CASSPASGGYAQYF. DNA for the CDR3: TGTGCCAGCTCACCAGCTAGCGGGGGATACGCGCAGTATTTT.

This chain uses TRBV9 with TRBJ1-3, with 7 bases identical to TRBD1. CDR3 size: 18 residues. The V gene end was trimmed by 3 bases and the J gene end by 4 bases; junction bases not matched to a gene: 16. CDR1 and CDR2 (germline): SGDLS, YYNGEE. The CDR3 loop reads CASSEALTTGVAGNTIYF. CDR3 DNA sequence: TGTGCCAGCAGCGAGGCGCTGACAACAGGGGTTGCAGGAAACACCATATATTTT.

This rearrangement joins TRBV7-3 to TRBJ2-7; D is unclear. The CDR3 sequence is 12 residues long. Trimming took 6 bases from V and 2 from J, leaving 8 bases between them. The germline V gene has CDR1 SGHTA and CDR2 FQGTGA. The CDR3 nucleotides read TGTGCCAGCAGTAACCAGGCCTACGAGCAGTACTTC. Translation gives CASSNQAYEQYF.

The chain is built from TRBV28 and TRBJ2-5; TRBD2 is a possible D gene (5 bases). CDR1 and CDR2 (germline): MDHEN, SYDVKM. Trimming shortened V by 5 bases and J by 2 bases, and 9 bases separated the two germline ends. The CDR3 covers 13 residues. Here the CDR3 DNA reads TGTGCCAGCAGTGGAGGACTGCAAGAGACCCAGTACTTC. This translates into CASSGGLQETQYF. Drawing the rest from reference TRBV28 and TRBJ2-5, the complete variable domain is DVKVTQSSRYLVKRTGEKVFLECVQDMDHENMFWYRQDPGLGLRLIYFSYDVKMKEKGDIPEGYSVSREKKERFSLILESASTNQTSMYLCASSGGLQETQYFGPGTRLLVL.

The rearrangement joins TRBV7-3 to TRBJ1-2; D unresolved. V was pared by 5 bases and J by 1 base, with 14 bases between. The germline V gene has CDR1 SGHTA and CDR2 FQGTGA. This CDR3 has 15 amino acids. CDR3 region: CASSPQGGFNYGYTF. In DNA form, the CDR3 reads TGTGCCAGCAGCCCCCAAGGAGGTTTTAACTATGGCTACACCTTC.

This clone appeared once. This chain connects TRBV2 to TRBJ2-5, with TRBD1 matching over 7 bases. This CDR3 is 15 amino acids long. Germline loops: CDR1 SNHLY, CDR2 FYNNEI. With 5 bases clipped from V and 5 bases from J, the junction kept 11 bases outside the gene matches. DNA for the CDR3: TGTGCCAGCAGTCTCGACAGGGAAAGGGTCGAGACCCAGTACTTC. Its protein product is CASSLDRERVETQYF.

The rearrangement links TRBV28 to TRBJ1-1, with unresolved D. CDR3 length equals 14 residues. In germline, CDR1 is MDHEN, CDR2 SYDVKM. The germline V and J ends were trimmed by 2 bases and 1 base, with 8 bases remaining between them. As DNA, the CDR3 is TGTGCCAGCAGTTTACCCTCACAGAACACTGAAGCTTTCTTT. It codes for CASSLPSQNTEAFF. The full variable domain, its missing parts supplied by reference TRBV28 and TRBJ1-1, is DVKVTQSSRYLVKRTGEKVFLECVQDMDHENMFWYRQDPGLGLRLIYFSYDVKMKEKGDIPEGYSVSREKKERFSLILESASTNQTSMYLCASSLPSQNTEAFFGQGTRLTVV.

V is TRBV7-8 and J is TRBJ1-5, with 8 bases that match TRBD1. CDR1 is SGHVS and CDR2 is FQNEAQ in the germline V gene. This CDR3 is built from 14 residues. Germline trimming cut 6 bases from V and 7 bases from J; bases unmatched to any gene: 8. CDR3 region: CASSNQGAGQPQHF. The CDR3 DNA follows: TGTGCCAGCAGTAATCAGGGGGCCGGGCAGCCCCAGCATTTT.

The chain is built from TRBV28 and TRBJ2-3; D possibly corresponds to TRBD2 (7 bases). The ends were cut back, 4 bases at V and 7 bases at J, with 27 bases in the middle. Looked up from germline, CDR1 is MDHEN and CDR2 is SYDVKM. The CDR3 has 18 residues. CDR3 amino acids: CASSYVEGGLPPRYTQYF. The CDR3 DNA sequence: TGTGCCAGCAGTTATGTGGAGGGGGGGCTTCCTCCTCGGTATACGCAGTATTTT.

This clone was detected many times. The V call is TRBV5-1, the J call TRBJ2-5; 12 bases map to TRBD2. This CDR3 is 18 amino acids long. Germline loops: CDR1 SGHRS, CDR2 YFSETQ. The V segment lost 4 bases and the J segment 3 bases; nucleotides outside the gene matches: 13. The DNA of the CDR3 is TGCGCCAGCAGCCCCCACCCGAAGGCTAGCGGGGGGGAAGAGACCCAGTACTTC. It codes for CASSPHPKASGGEETQYF.

The V call is TRBV11-3, the J call TRBJ2-7; perhaps TRBD1 as D (5 bases). Germline CDR1 and CDR2: SGHNT and YENEEA. The CDR3 is made up of 16 amino acids. The V end lost 5 bases, the J end lost 0 bases, and 17 bases lay between the germline ends. CDR3 protein: CASSPPERQSSYEQYF. CDR3 coding DNA: TGTGCCAGCAGCCCCCCCGAGCGACAGAGCTCCTACGAGCAGTACTTC.

Only a few counts were recorded for this clone. The CDR3 DNA reads as TGCGCCAGCAGCCTTAGGACCTGGGAGGGTCAGCAGTACTTC. Its translation: CASSLRTWEGQQYF. The chain combines TRBV4-3 with TRBJ2-7; 7 nucleotides line up with TRBD2. This CDR3 is built from 14 residues. Germline CDR1 is LGHNA and CDR2 is YSLEER. After removal of 4 bases from V and 8 bases from J, the junction contained 11 bases not matched to a gene.

The chain carries TRBV30 and TRBJ2-7; TRBD2 agrees at 7 bases. CDR1 and CDR2 from the germline V gene are GTSNPN and SVGIG (reference sequence). Trimming at V came to 2 bases and at J to 0 bases, leaving 16 bases not matched to a gene. CDR3 length: 18 amino acids. In DNA form, the CDR3 reads TGTGCCTGGAGTCCTCTCCCAAAGACTAGCACGAGCTCCTACGAGCAGTACTTC. The encoded protein is CAWSPLPKTSTSSYEQYF.

This sequence joins TRBV18 and TRBJ2-7; 7 positions agree with TRBD2. This CDR3 is 13 amino acids long. V shed 3 bases and J 3 bases; nucleotides not matched to a gene: 2. CDR1 KGHSH and CDR2 LQKENI come from the germline V gene. The CDR3 sequence is CASSPRGDYEQYF. The CDR3 coding sequence is TGTGCCAGCTCACCTCGGGGGGACTACGAGCAGTACTTC.

The rearrangement joins TRBV30 to TRBJ1-1, with no clear D. The V end lost 0 bases, the J end lost 4 bases, and 15 bases lay between the germline ends. Looked up from germline, CDR1 is GTSNPN and CDR2 is SVGIG (reference sequence). The length of the CDR3 is 15 residues. Written as DNA, the CDR3 is TGTGCCTGGAGTGTACGGAGTCTCCCGGGCACTGAAGCTTTCTTT. Amino acids: CAWSVRSLPGTEAFF.

The chain uses TRBV28 and TRBJ1-1; D gene unclear. The ends were cut back, 4 bases at V and 6 bases at J, with 18 bases in the middle. Germline V gives CDR1 MDHEN, CDR2 SYDVKM. This CDR3 comprises 15 residues. DNA of the CDR3: TGTGCCAGCAGTTCTGGACCTCCCGGCGGGGCTGAAGCTTTCTTT. Protein sequence: CASSSGPPGGAEAFF.

This clone was counted a few times. V and J are TRBV11-2 and TRBJ1-5; TRBD1 might be the D (5 bases). CDR1 is SGHAT and CDR2 is FQNNGV in the germline V gene. The CDR3 has 13 residues. Trimming left V 8 bases short and J 7 bases short, with 15 bases between. CDR3 coding DNA: TGTGCCAGCGGCCTTACGGGGGACCAGCCCCAGCATTTT. It yields the protein CASGLTGDQPQHF.

The chain combines TRBV5-4 with TRBJ2-7, with TRBD2 identical over 7 bases. The ends lost 4 bases at V and 1 base at J; junction bases unmatched: 8. Germline V gene lookup returns CDR1 SGHNT and CDR2 YYREEE (reference sequence). The CDR3 loop spans 15 amino acids. CDR3 nucleotide sequence: TGTGCCAGCAGCCCCGGGACTAAACCTTCCTACGAGCAGTACTTC. The encoded protein is CASSPGTKPSYEQYF.